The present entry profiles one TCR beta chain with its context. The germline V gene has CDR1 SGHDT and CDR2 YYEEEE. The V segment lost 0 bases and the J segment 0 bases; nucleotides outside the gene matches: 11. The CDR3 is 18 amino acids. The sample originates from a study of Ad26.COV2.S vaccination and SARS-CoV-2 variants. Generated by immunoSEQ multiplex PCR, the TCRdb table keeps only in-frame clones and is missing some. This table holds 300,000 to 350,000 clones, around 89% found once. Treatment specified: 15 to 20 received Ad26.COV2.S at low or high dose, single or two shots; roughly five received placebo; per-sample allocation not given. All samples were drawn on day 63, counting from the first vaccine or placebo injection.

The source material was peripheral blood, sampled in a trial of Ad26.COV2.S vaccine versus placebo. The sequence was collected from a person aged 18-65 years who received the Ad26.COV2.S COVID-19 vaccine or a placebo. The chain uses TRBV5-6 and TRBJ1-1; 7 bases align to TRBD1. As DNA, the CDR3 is TGTGCCAGCAGCTTGGAAAGACACTGGACAGGCATGAACACTGAAGCTTTCTTT. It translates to CASSLERHWTGMNTEAFF.